Listed below are T cell receptor beta chains from one sample, sequenced in a study of OX40 agonist ivuxolimab in advanced cancers. Some clones are missing from TCRdb's copy, which holds only in-frame ones; the method was immunoSEQ multiplex PCR. The sample shows under 25,000 clones, around 81% of them seen only once. The sample was CD4+ or CD8+ T cells sorted from blood, taken in a trial of the OX40 agonist ivuxolimab. Every receptor here comes from an adult with an advanced solid tumor such as melanoma, head and neck, liver or kidney cancer. Both conserved end residues are part of each CDR3. The D gene is left open where the match is weak. Part of the rows lack a size; the others show once, few, many or a class for expanded clones.

d_gene: TRBD1
abundance: once
j_gene: TRBJ1-4
len: 15
v_gene: TRBV27
CDR3aa: CASRNRGGGNEKLFF
CDR3nt: TGTGCCAGCAGGAACAGGGGAGGGGGAAATGAAAAACTGTTTTTT

d_gene: .
abundance: .
j_gene: TRBJ2-1
len: 14
v_gene: TRBV4-2
CDR3aa: CASSLRGTYNEQFF
CDR3nt: TGTGCCAGCAGCTTAAGGGGTACCTACAATGAGCAGTTCTTC

d_gene: .
abundance: .
j_gene: TRBJ2-2
len: 15
v_gene: TRBV15
CDR3aa: CATSMSSGVGGELFF
CDR3nt: TGTGCCACCAGCATGTCTAGTGGTGTAGGCGGGGAGCTGTTTTTT

d_gene: TRBD1
abundance: .
j_gene: TRBJ1-2
len: 15
v_gene: TRBV4-3
CDR3aa: CASSPTGTGGLGYTF
CDR3nt: TGCGCCAGCAGCCCGACCGGGACAGGGGGTTTAGGCTACACCTTC

d_gene: TRBD2
abundance: .
j_gene: TRBJ2-1
len: 14
v_gene: TRBV18
CDR3aa: CASSPRDYNNEQFF
CDR3nt: TGTGCCAGCTCACCACGGGACTATAACAATGAGCAGTTCTTC

d_gene: .
abundance: .
j_gene: TRBJ2-3
len: 16
v_gene: TRBV7-9
CDR3aa: CASSLVGLAGTDTQYF
CDR3nt: TGTGCCAGCAGCTTAGTGGGGCTAGCCGGCACAGATACGCAGTATTTT

d_gene: .
abundance: .
j_gene: TRBJ2-1
len: 14
v_gene: TRBV7-6
CDR3aa: CASSLRLSYNEQFF
CDR3nt: TGTGCCAGCAGCTTACGGCTCTCCTACAATGAGCAGTTCTTC

d_gene: .
abundance: .
j_gene: TRBJ2-2
len: 13
v_gene: TRBV7-9
CDR3aa: CASSLDGPGELFF
CDR3nt: TGTGCCAGCAGCCTGGACGGCCCCGGGGAGCTGTTTTTT

d_gene: TRBD2
abundance: .
j_gene: TRBJ2-2
len: 17
v_gene: TRBV28
CDR3aa: CASSLWALAGGPGELFF
CDR3nt: TGTGCCAGCAGTTTATGGGCGCTAGCGGGAGGGCCCGGGGAGCTGTTTTTT

d_gene: TRBD1
abundance: .
j_gene: TRBJ1-2
len: 15
v_gene: TRBV4-1
CDR3aa: CASSPFERQGNGYTF
CDR3nt: TGCGCCAGCAGCCCCTTTGAGAGACAGGGAAATGGCTACACCTTC

d_gene: .
abundance: .
j_gene: TRBJ2-3
len: 13
v_gene: TRBV7-3
CDR3aa: CASSLSSLDTQYF
CDR3nt: TGTGCCAGCAGCTTAAGTAGCTTAGATACGCAGTATTTT

d_gene: TRBD1
abundance: .
j_gene: TRBJ2-7
len: 14
v_gene: TRBV2
CDR3aa: CASSYGQGPYEQYF
CDR3nt: TGTGCCAGCAGCTACGGACAGGGACCCTACGAGCAGTACTTC

d_gene: TRBD2
abundance: .
j_gene: TRBJ2-1
len: 16
v_gene: TRBV6-5
CDR3aa: CASSSTGTSVYNEQFF
CDR3nt: TGTGCCAGCAGTTCAACCGGGACTAGCGTCTACAATGAGCAGTTCTTC

d_gene: TRBD2
abundance: .
j_gene: TRBJ2-7
len: 15
v_gene: TRBV9
CDR3aa: CASSVAGTSGMEQYF
CDR3nt: TGTGCCAGCAGCGTAGCCGGGACTAGCGGGATGGAGCAGTACTTC

d_gene: TRBD2
abundance: .
j_gene: TRBJ2-2
len: 15
v_gene: TRBV5-5
CDR3aa: CASSLEGTRGGELFF
CDR3nt: TGTGCCAGCAGCTTGGAAGGGACTAGAGGCGGGGAGCTGTTTTTT

d_gene: TRBD2
abundance: .
j_gene: TRBJ2-3
len: 14
v_gene: TRBV18
CDR3aa: CASSLGLAGDTQYF
CDR3nt: TGTGCCAGCTCACTCGGACTAGCGGGAGATACGCAGTATTTT

d_gene: .
abundance: .
j_gene: TRBJ2-1
len: 16
v_gene: TRBV18
CDR3aa: CASSVPSPSSYNEQFF
CDR3nt: TGTGCCAGCTCGGTCCCGTCCCCTAGCTCCTACAATGAGCAGTTCTTC

d_gene: .
abundance: .
j_gene: TRBJ2-7
len: 16
v_gene: TRBV7-2
CDR3aa: CASSYSTGSGRDEQYF
CDR3nt: TGTGCCAGCAGCTACAGTACAGGGTCGGGTCGTGACGAGCAGTACTTC

d_gene: .
abundance: .
j_gene: TRBJ1-5
len: 18
v_gene: TRBV28
CDR3aa: CASSLYPTGTTSNQPQHF
CDR3nt: TGTGCCAGCAGTTTATACCCCACCGGGACAACTAGCAATCAGCCCCAGCATTTT

d_gene: TRBD1
abundance: .
j_gene: TRBJ1-5
len: 14
v_gene: TRBV13
CDR3aa: CASSRQGIGQPQHF
CDR3nt: TGTGCCAGCAGCAGACAGGGGATCGGCCAGCCCCAGCATTTT

d_gene: .
abundance: .
j_gene: TRBJ1-4
len: 15
v_gene: TRBV4-1
CDR3aa: CASSHASATNEKLFF
CDR3nt: TGCGCCAGCAGCCACGCGAGTGCAACTAATGAAAAACTGTTTTTT

d_gene: .
abundance: once
j_gene: TRBJ1-5
len: 15
v_gene: TRBV19
CDR3aa: CASSIAAGYVQPQHF
CDR3nt: TGTGCCAGTAGTATTGCCGCGGGTTACGTACAGCCCCAGCATTTT

d_gene: .
abundance: .
j_gene: TRBJ1-6
len: 12
v_gene: TRBV27
CDR3aa: CASSIPNSPLHF
CDR3nt: TGTGCCAGCTCCATTCCGAATTCACCCCTCCACTTT

d_gene: .
abundance: .
j_gene: TRBJ2-1
len: 16
v_gene: TRBV14
CDR3aa: CASSPLGATSYNEQFF
CDR3nt: TGTGCCAGCAGCCCCCTTGGGGCAACCTCCTACAATGAGCAGTTCTTC

d_gene: .
abundance: .
j_gene: TRBJ2-7
len: 15
v_gene: TRBV11-1
CDR3aa: CASSLGGSLAYEQYF
CDR3nt: TGTGCCAGCAGCTTAGGCGGTTCCCTCGCCTACGAGCAGTACTTC

d_gene: TRBD1
abundance: once
j_gene: TRBJ2-2
len: 20
v_gene: TRBV5-1
CDR3aa: CASSPSRTGGYGGDTGELFF
CDR3nt: TGCGCCAGCAGCCCCAGCAGGACAGGGGGCTACGGCGGAGACACCGGGGAGCTGTTTTTT

d_gene: TRBD2
abundance: .
j_gene: TRBJ2-4
len: 16
v_gene: TRBV11-2
CDR3aa: CASSSGLAGGINIQYF
CDR3nt: TGTGCCAGCAGCTCGGGACTAGCGGGAGGGATAAACATTCAGTACTTC